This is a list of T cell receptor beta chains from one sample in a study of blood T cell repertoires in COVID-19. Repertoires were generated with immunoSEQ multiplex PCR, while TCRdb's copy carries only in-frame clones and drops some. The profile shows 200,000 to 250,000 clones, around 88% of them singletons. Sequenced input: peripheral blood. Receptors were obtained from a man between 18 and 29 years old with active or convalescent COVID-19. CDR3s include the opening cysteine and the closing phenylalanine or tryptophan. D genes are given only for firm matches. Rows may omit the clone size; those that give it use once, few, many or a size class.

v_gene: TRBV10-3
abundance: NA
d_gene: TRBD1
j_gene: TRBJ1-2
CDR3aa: CAIRKQGLSSGYTF
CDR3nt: TGTGCCATCAGGAAACAGGGGCTAAGTAGTGGCTACACCTTC

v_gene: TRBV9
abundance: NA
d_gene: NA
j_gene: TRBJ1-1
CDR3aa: CASSVGQANTEAFF
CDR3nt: TGTGCCAGCAGCGTAGGGCAGGCGAACACTGAAGCTTTCTTT

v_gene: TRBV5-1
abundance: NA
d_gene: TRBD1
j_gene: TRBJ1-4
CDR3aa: CASSFGQGVINSPNEKLFF
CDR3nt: TGCGCCAGCAGCTTTGGACAGGGAGTGATTAATTCCCCGAATGAAAAACTGTTTTTT

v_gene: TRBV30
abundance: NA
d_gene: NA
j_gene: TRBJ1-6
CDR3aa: CAWSFTGSGNSPLHF
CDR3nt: TGTGCCTGGAGTTTCACAGGGAGTGGGAATTCACCCCTCCACTTT

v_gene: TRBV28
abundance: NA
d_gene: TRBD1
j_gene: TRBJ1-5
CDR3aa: CASSRTGGGNRNQPQHF
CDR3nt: TGTGCCAGCAGTCGGACAGGGGGAGGAAATCGCAATCAGCCCCAGCATTTT

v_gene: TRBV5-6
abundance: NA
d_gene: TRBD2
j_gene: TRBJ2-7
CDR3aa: CASSWGLAGGYTSYEQYF
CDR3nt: TGTGCCAGCAGCTGGGGACTAGCGGGAGGCTATACCTCCTACGAGCAGTACTTC

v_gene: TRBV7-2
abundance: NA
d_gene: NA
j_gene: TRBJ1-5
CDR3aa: CASSLLGRGGNQPQHF
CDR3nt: TGTGCCAGCAGCTTATTGGGCAGGGGCGGCAATCAGCCCCAGCATTTT

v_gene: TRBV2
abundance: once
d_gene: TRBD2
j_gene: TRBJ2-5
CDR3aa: CASSEGRLAGVEETQYF
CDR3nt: TGTGCCAGCAGTGAGGGGAGACTAGCGGGAGTAGAGGAGACCCAGTACTTC

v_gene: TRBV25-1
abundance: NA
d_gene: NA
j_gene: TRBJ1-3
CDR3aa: CASSDPGGTGNTIYF
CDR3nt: TGTGCCAGCAGTGATCCGGGGGGCACTGGAAACACCATATATTTT

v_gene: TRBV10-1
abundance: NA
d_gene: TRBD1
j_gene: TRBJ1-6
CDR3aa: CASSEDRGNSPLHF
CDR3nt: TGCGCCAGCAGTGAAGACAGGGGTAATTCACCCCTCCACTTT

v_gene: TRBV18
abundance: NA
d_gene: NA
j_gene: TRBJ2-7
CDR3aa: CASSPDGGWEQYF
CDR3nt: TGTGCCAGCTCACCAGACGGAGGTTGGGAGCAGTACTTC

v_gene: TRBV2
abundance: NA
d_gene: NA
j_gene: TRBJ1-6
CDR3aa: CASSEAGAGSYNSPLHF
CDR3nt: TGTGCCAGCAGTGAAGCGGGGGCAGGCTCCTATAATTCACCCCTCCACTTT

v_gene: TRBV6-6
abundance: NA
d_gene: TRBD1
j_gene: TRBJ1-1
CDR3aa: CATQGQGSAEAFF
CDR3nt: TGTGCCACTCAGGGACAGGGGAGCGCTGAAGCTTTCTTT

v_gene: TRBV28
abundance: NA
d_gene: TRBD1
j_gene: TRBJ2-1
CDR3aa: CAIQGATYNEQFF
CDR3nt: TGTGCCATCCAGGGGGCAACCTACAATGAGCAGTTCTTC

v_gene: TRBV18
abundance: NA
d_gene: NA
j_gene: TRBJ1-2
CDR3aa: CASSLNSGTTYGYTF
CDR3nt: TGTGCCAGCTCACTCAACTCGGGGACAACCTATGGCTACACCTTC

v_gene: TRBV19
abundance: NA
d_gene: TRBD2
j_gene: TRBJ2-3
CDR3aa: CASSLTSGRTDTQYF
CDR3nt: TGTGCCAGTAGTTTGACTAGCGGACGCACAGATACGCAGTATTTT

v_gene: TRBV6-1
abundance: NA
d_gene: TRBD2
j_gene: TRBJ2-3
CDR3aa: CASSELTSGVTDTQYF
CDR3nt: TGTGCCAGCAGTGAACTGACTAGCGGGGTCACAGATACGCAGTATTTT

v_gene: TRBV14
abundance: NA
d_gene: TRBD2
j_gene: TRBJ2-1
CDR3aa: CASSQVVGGSGRAFQFF
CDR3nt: TGTGCCAGCAGCCAAGTCGTTGGTGGTAGCGGGAGGGCATTCCAGTTCTTC

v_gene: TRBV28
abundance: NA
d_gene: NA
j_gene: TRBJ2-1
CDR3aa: CASSQPSEQFF
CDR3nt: TGTGCCAGCAGTCAACCGAGTGAGCAGTTCTTC

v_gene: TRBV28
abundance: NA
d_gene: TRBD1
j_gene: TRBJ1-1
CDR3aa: CASSRGQGALNTEAFF
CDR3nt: TGTGCCAGCAGCCGCGGACAGGGGGCCTTGAACACTGAAGCTTTCTTT

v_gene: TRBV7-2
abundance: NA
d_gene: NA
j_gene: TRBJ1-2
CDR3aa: CASSFSGKNYGYTF
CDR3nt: TGTGCCAGCAGCTTCTCCGGGAAAAACTATGGCTACACCTTC

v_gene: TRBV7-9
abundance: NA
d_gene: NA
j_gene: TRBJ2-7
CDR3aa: CASSPVGQGGSYEQYF
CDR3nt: TGTGCCAGCAGCCCCGTCGGACAGGGAGGGTCCTACGAGCAGTACTTC

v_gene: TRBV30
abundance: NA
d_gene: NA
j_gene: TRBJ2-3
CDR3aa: CAWGTRGGSDTQYF
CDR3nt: TGTGCCTGGGGGACCCGCGGGGGCTCAGATACGCAGTATTTT

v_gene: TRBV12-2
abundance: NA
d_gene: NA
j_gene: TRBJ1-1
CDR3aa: CASRLAGDRGWRNTEAFF
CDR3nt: TGTGCAAGTCGCTTAGCGGGGGACAGGGGGTGGAGGAACACTGAAGCTTTCTTT

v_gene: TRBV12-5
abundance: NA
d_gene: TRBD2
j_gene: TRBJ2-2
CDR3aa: CASGYGGVSGSGELFF
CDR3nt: TGTGCTAGTGGTTACGGGGGGGTCTCTGGGTCCGGGGAGCTGTTTTTT

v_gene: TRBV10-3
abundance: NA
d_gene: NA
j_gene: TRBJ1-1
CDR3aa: CATGARGPEAFF
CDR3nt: TGTGCCACCGGGGCCAGGGGCCCTGAAGCTTTCTTT

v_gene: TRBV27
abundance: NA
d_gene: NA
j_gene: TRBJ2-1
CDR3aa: CASSSVGASYNEQFF
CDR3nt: TGTGCCAGCAGTTCAGTGGGAGCGTCTTACAATGAGCAGTTCTTC

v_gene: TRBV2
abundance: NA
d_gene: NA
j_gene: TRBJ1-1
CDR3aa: CASTEDSNTEAFF
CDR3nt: TGTGCCAGCACCGAGGATTCGAACACTGAAGCTTTCTTT

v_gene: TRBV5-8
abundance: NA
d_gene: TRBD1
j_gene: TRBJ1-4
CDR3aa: CASSLSRGTGRTNEKLFF
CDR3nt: TGTGCCAGCAGCTTGTCGCGTGGGACAGGGAGAACTAATGAAAAACTGTTTTTT

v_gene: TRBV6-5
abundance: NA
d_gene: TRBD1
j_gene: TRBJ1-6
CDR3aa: CASTDGQDNSPLHF
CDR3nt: TGTGCCAGTACCGACGGACAGGATAATTCACCCCTCCACTTT

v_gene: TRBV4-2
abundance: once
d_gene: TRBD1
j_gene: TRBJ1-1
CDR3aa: CASSRSTGEGWNTEAFF
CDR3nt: TGTGCCAGCAGCCGATCGACAGGGGAAGGTTGGAACACTGAAGCTTTCTTT

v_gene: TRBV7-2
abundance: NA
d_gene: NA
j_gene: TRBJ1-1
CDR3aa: CASSQSRDTEAFF
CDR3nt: TGTGCCAGCAGCCAATCTCGCGACACTGAAGCTTTCTTT

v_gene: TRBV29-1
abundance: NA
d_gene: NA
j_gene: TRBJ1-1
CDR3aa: CSVDAQLNTEAFF
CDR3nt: TGCAGCGTTGATGCACAGTTGAACACTGAAGCTTTCTTT

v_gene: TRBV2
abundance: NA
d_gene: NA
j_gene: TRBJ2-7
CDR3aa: CASTPDSRYEQYF
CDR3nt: TGTGCCAGCACACCGGACAGTAGATACGAGCAGTACTTC

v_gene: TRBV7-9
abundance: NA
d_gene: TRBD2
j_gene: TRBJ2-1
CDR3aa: CASSLDPGGTYENEQFF
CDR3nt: TGTGCCAGCAGCTTAGACCCGGGAGGAACATACGAAAATGAGCAGTTCTTC

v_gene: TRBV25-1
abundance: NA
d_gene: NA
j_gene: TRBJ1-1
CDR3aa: CASRGWQLNTEAFF
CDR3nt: TGTGCCAGCAGGGGCTGGCAGCTGAACACTGAAGCTTTCTTT

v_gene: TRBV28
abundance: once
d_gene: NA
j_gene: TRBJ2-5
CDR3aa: CASKEDQGFQETQYF
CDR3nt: TGTGCCAGCAAGGAAGATCAGGGATTTCAAGAGACCCAGTACTTC

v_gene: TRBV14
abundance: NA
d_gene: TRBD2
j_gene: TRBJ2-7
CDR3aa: CASSRIAGGYEQYF
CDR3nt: TGTGCCAGCAGCCGGATAGCGGGAGGGTACGAGCAGTACTTC

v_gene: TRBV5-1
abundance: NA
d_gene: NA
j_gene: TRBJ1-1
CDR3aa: CASSLGTGGMNTEAFF
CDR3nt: TGCGCCAGCAGCTTAGGTACAGGCGGTATGAACACTGAAGCTTTCTTT

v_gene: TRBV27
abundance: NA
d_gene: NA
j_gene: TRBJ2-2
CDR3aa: CASSFGTGMNTGELFF
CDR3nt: TGTGCCAGCAGTTTTGGAACAGGGATGAACACCGGGGAGCTGTTTTTT

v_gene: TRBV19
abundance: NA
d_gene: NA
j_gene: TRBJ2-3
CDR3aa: CASSKSRYRDTRFTDTQYF
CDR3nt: TGTGCCAGTAGTAAATCCCGATACCGGGACACCAGATTCACAGATACGCAGTATTTT

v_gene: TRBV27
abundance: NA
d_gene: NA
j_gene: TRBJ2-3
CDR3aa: CASSLLFRADTQYF
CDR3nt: TGTGCCAGCAGTTTACTCTTCAGGGCAGATACGCAGTATTTT

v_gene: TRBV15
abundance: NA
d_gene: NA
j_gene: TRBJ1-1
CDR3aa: CATSRDGANTEAFF
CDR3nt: TGTGCCACCAGCAGAGATGGAGCGAACACTGAAGCTTTCTTT

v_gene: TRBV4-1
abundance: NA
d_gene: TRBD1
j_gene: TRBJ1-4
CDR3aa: CASSLDRVGEKLFF
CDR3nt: TGCGCCAGCAGCCTCGACAGGGTCGGTGAAAAACTGTTTTTT

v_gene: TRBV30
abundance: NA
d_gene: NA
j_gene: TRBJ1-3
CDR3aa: CASRGTGNTIYF
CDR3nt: TGTGCCTCGCGGGGAACTGGAAACACCATATATTTT

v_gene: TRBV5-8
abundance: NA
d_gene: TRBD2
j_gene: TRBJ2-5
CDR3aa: CASSPRGGRETQYF
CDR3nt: TGTGCCAGCAGCCCCCGAGGCGGGAGAGAGACCCAGTACTTC

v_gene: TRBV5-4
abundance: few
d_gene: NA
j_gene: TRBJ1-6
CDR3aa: CATQGQGISPLHF
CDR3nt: TGTGCCACCCAGGGTCAGGGGATTTCACCCCTCCACTTT

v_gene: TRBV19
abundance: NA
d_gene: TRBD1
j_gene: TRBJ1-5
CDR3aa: CASSMDRGQGGNQPQHF
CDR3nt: TGTGCCAGTAGTATGGATCGAGGGCAGGGGGGCAATCAGCCCCAGCATTTT

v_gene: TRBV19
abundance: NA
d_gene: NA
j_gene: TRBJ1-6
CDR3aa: CASSPTDSPLHF
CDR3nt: TGTGCCAGTAGTCCTACGGATTCACCCCTCCACTTT

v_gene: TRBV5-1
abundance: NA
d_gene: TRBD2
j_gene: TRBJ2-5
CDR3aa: CASSLGKGRGETQYF
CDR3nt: TGCGCCAGCAGCTTGGGTAAAGGGAGGGGAGAGACCCAGTACTTC